Shown below are 4 T cell receptor beta chains from a single sample sequenced in a study of CD8 T cells in Susac syndrome. After extraction with the RNeasy kit, roughly 0.45 to 1 ug of the RNA was reverse transcribed using random hexamers. From the immunoSEQ multiplex PCR reads, TCRdb called clonotypes with MiXCR, one entry per CDR3 protein. In the table there are around 170,000 distinct CDR3 sequences, 95% to 96% of which are singletons. The sample comprised CD4+ T cells from PBMCs. The origin of the receptors is a human donor with Susac syndrome.

The table lists this clonotype with a count of one. The chain employs TRBV20-1 and TRBJ1-1; D remains unclear. This CDR3 has 14 amino acids. The V end was cut by 3 bases, the J end by 1 base, with 12 bases between. Germline V gives CDR1 DFQATT, CDR2 SNEGSKA (reference sequence). The CDR3 protein is CSARNSGQNTEAFF. The CDR3 nucleotides are TGCAGTGCTAGGAATTCGGGCCAGAACACTGAAGCTTTCTTT.

V is TRBV6-5 and J is TRBJ2-5; D possibly corresponds to TRBD2 (6 bases). V lost 4 bases and J 2 bases, leaving 14 bases between the germline ends. This CDR3 is 15 amino acids long. CDR1 is MNHEY, CDR2 SVGAGI, per germline. The CDR3 coding sequence is TGTGCCAGCAGTTTCGGGACTCTAGAGCAAGAGACCCAGTACTTC. This translates into CASSFGTLEQETQYF.

The V and J genes are TRBV6-2 or TRBV6-3 and TRBJ1-5; no reliable D call. The V end was cut by 2 bases, the J end by 0 bases, with 8 bases between. CDR1 is MNHEY, CDR2 SVGEGT, per germline. This CDR3 has 15 amino acids. CDR3 sequence: CASSYGSGSNQPQHF. The CDR3 nucleotides are TGTGCCAGCAGTTACGGGTCCGGTAGCAATCAGCCCCAGCATTTT.

This CDR3 is CASSRGRGYEQYV. The CDR3 DNA reads TGTGCCAGCAGCCGCGGACGGGGCTACGAGCAGTACGTC. V gene TRBV27 combines with J gene TRBJ2-7, with D possibly TRBD2 on 5 matching bases. Germline V gives CDR1 MNHEY, CDR2 SMNVEV (reference sequence). CDR3 length equals 13 residues. V lost 6 bases and J lost 3, with 12 bases in between.